This T cell receptor (beta chain) was documented in a study of chemoradiotherapy in HPV16-positive cancers. At the level of the study: Candidate HPV-specific T-cell clones and common TCR motifs came from functional assays in a couple of HPV16-positive patients. Study results and limitations: Candidate HPV-specific clones and E7-related TCR motifs grew in tumor during treatment. HPV-specific T cells were functionally defined from only a couple of HPV16-positive patients.

A remark on this clone: Its antigen is as yet unknown. This same CDR3 is encoded by further DNA sequences in the sample.

Samples were taken several times over chemoradiotherapy. The repertoire was sequenced with immunoSEQ multiplex PCR; TCRdb's copy has only in-frame clones and lacks some. The profile shows thousands of clones, around 87% of them singletons. This material consisted of tumor tissue, taken from a patient who underwent chemoradiotherapy. The TCR sequence derives from a human donor with HPV-associated anogenital cancer.

The CDR3 nucleotides are TGTGCCAGCAGCGTAGTGCCGAGCTCCTACGAGCAGTACTTC. Translating gives CASSVVPSSYEQYF. J is TRBJ2-7 and V is TRBV9; D is unclear. Trimming left V 0 bases short and J 0 bases short, with 7 bases between. Germline loops: CDR1 SGDLS, CDR2 YYNGEE. The CDR3 is 14 amino acids.